This T cell receptor beta chain was documented in a study of shared clonotypes between healthy human individuals. At the level of the study: The donor pool was made up of two women and a few men aged 18 to 49. CD4 naive and CD4 memory each took three plates per donor, while CD8 naive took two and CD8 memory one. Study-level points and caveats: Among donors, sharing of clonotypes was expected to be affected by sequencing depth.

This CDR3 has 13 amino acids. Germline CDR1 and CDR2: SEHNR and FQNEAQ (reference sequence). Of note for this clone: The target antigen is unknown.

The assay ran at deep level. Sequencing was performed with immunoSEQ multiplex PCR; in TCRdb, only in-frame clones are kept and a portion is missing. Found here are about 680,000 clones, about 91% of them singletons; the top ten hold 20% to 25%. Only CD45RO-negative cells positively selected for CCR7 counted as naive CD8 cells, so terminally differentiated effector memory CD45RA+ cells were excluded. The chain links TRBV7-9 to TRBJ2-2; 9 nucleotides align to TRBD1. The source material was naive CD8+ T cells sorted from blood. This clonotype was obtained from a man aged 25 to 40 in good health. CDR3 coding DNA: TGTGCTCGGGACAGGGCCAACACCGGGGAGCTGTTTTTT. This sequence encodes CARDRANTGELFF.